This T cell receptor (beta chain) appears in the sequencing data of a study of regulatory T cells in long-lasting Graves disease. Notes on the study in general: Lower TCR diversity characterized persistent Graves' patients relative to newly diagnosed patients.

This clonotype has ten or more counts. Its antigen is unidentified. Described time point: newly diagnosed GD, antithyroid drugs for less than 3 months. The TCR library was prepared using RNA isolated from PBMCs. Libraries of TCR beta came from iRepertoire HTBI primers plus Arm-PCR of CDR3 regions. MiXCR, run by TCRdb on the multiplex PCR reads, gives a single entry per CDR3 protein. The sample contains approximately 540,000 distinct CDR3 sequences, about 12% of which appear only once. The V gene end was trimmed by 5 bases and the J gene end by 8 bases; junction bases not matched to a gene: 9. The CDR3 covers 15 residues. Germline V gene data show CDR1 as LNHDA and CDR2 as SQIVND (reference sequence). These sequences were also reported in another study, on T cells in Graves' hyperthyroidism and ophthalmopathy. According to that study: Ophthalmopathy and stable hyperthyroidism were separated by a 13 V-J model.

The sample consisted of peripheral blood mononuclear cells (PBMCs), taken at new diagnosis, from a patient treated with antithyroid drugs. The chain joins TRBV19 to TRBJ2-1; 10 bases fit TRBD2. The receptor comes from a woman in her twenties or thirties with Graves disease. The CDR3 spells CASSGWTSGRDEQFF. The CDR3 nucleotides read TGTGCCAGTAGTGGTTGGACTAGCGGAAGGGATGAGCAGTTCTTC.